Here is one T cell receptor (beta chain) with its context. As yet, its antigen is unknown. The data belong to a study of T cells after posttransplantation cyclophosphamide. Sampled 1 year posttransplant, controls received myeloablative marrow transplants, methotrexate and a calcineurin inhibitor. The study, taken as a whole, reports: Blood and skin or GI T cell repertoires showed limited TRB overlap.

Libraries were prepared by immunoSEQ multiplex PCR; TCRdb keeps only in-frame clonotypes and omits some of them. The sample consists of about 9,900 clones, around 89% of them appearing once. With 6 bases removed from V and 6 bases from J, the gap between germline ends came to 17 bases. Germline CDR1 reads SGHTA; CDR2 reads FQGNSA. The CDR3 consists of 15 residues. This chain connects TRBV7-2 to TRBJ1-4, with a weak D call TRBD1 (5 bases). The sequence was obtained from a male patient aged 25-45 years who received an allogeneic stem cell transplant from an unrelated donor, was CMV-positive, and had no GVHD. Among the T cells, some may be from the graft donor. The starting material was PBMCs, obtained after an allogeneic stem cell transplant with a calcineurin inhibitor and methotrexate. The chain's CDR3 is CASRLTGDVYEKLFF. CDR3 DNA: TGTGCCAGCAGATTAACGGGGGACGTTTATGAAAAACTGTTTTTT.